This T cell receptor beta chain was observed in a study of tumor-infiltrating lymphocytes in primary liver carcinoma (dated by TCRdb to about 2017). Study-level background: Of the five patients, three men and two women aged 30 to 69 years, four had hepatocellular carcinoma and one had combined HCC and intrahepatic cholangiocarcinoma. The tumors of the five patients were staged as T1-T3 N0M0, with maximum diameters ranging from roughly 4 to 10 cm. Samples yielded roughly 3.5 to 8 million productive TCRbeta reads; read depth did not differ significantly between tissue types. The study combined TCRbeta repertoire sequencing, expression microarrays and whole-exome sequencing across five regions of each liver tumor, with adjacent normal tissue and blood. A total of roughly 35 specimens from 5 patients, comprising 25 or so tumor regions, 5 adjacent noncancerous liver tissues and 5 peripheral blood samples, were covered by TCRbeta repertoire sequencing. Repertoires from technical replicates were highly reproducible, with mean shared-clone rates roughly 0.9 and correlation coefficients above 0.95.

A constant-region primer and ProtoScript II reverse transcriptase were used to reverse-transcribe TCRbeta-specific cDNA from roughly 0.5 ug total RNA. Construction of the TCRbeta libraries relied on three nested rounds of multiplex PCR, following a slightly modified ARM-PCR procedure. Multiplex TRBV1-TRBV30 forward primers and a Cbeta reverse primer were used in the first two PCR rounds, each of which was run for approximately 11 cycles. Sample barcodes and Illumina adapters were added in a final 25-cycle PCR using Deep VentR polymerase. Before sequencing, amplicons of 200-500 bp were purified from gel using a QIAquick gel extraction kit. An Illumina HiSeq 2500 was used to sequence the TCRbeta amplicons with 250-bp paired-end reads. Per the authors' processing: To recover full CDR3 sequences, reads were quality-trimmed using Trimmomatic v0.33 and paired reads were then merged using FLASH v1.2.11. MiGEC v1.2.1b assigned V, D and J germline segments to the rearranged TCRbeta sequences. Clonotype statistics and Shannon-Wiener diversity indices were computed with VDJtools v1.0.0. Except for diversity analysis, only the 250 most abundant clonotypes of each sample were used in subsequent analyses to reduce sampling bias. TCRdb's own reprocessing of the public reads used fastp at Q25 and MiXCR and kept productive beta chains. Every CDR3 protein is listed once, alongside the most common genes and DNA of its rows. V and J calls and clone size were set by TCRdb, not the authors. This sample gives about 37,000 distinct CDR3 sequences in total; approximately 82% of them show up just once. Clones ranked in the top ten supply approximately 35% of the sample.

Note on this clonotype: Its antigen is currently not known. Per-base qualities were not stored, and no clone one base away is much larger.

Without any cell sorting, total RNA and DNA were co-extracted from about 20-30 mg of bulk tissue using the AllPrep DNA/RNA mini kit. Surgical resection was performed in China between late 2015 and early 2016 on about five patients with histopathologically diagnosed primary liver carcinoma. At the time of sampling, the patients had chronic HBV infection and had not received any treatment. Fresh tumor and adjacent tissue pieces were bisected, with one half stored in RNAlater at -80 degrees C and the other half sent for histology. Study-level results and caveats: With just five patients in the study, the authors point out that the findings should be validated in a larger study. Consistent with antigen-driven expansion, pairs of tumor regions showed higher repertoire overlap (mean roughly 36%) than either tumor-adjacent pairs (about 17%) or tumor-blood pairs (about 14%). The top 250 clones accounted for a significantly greater share of the repertoire in tumors than in blood (p = 0.039). Because only the TCR beta chain was sequenced and unpaired alpha chains were not captured, true repertoire diversity is likely underestimated. Because the samples were bulk and unsorted, CD4+ and CD8+ T cell repertoires could not be compared.

V loses 2 bases of germline sequence and J loses 7 bases, and the interval between the two ends is 15 bases. Counted from cysteine to phenylalanine, this CDR3 has 15 amino acids. Only the CDR3 portion is preserved as DNA: 45 bases, with reading frame beginning at the first base. CDR1 is given as SGHAT and CDR2 as FQNNGV, both from the germline V gene. The V gene is TRBV11-2 and the J gene is TRBJ2-1, and the D gene may be TRBD2, 6 bases matching. The sample comprised tumor-adjacent normal liver tissue. The sequence derives from a middle-aged man with primary liver carcinoma and hepatitis B virus infection. CDR3 reads: CASSLMSGERNEQFF. The sequenced DNA is TGTGCCAGCAGCTTAATGTCGGGGGAACGTAATGAGCAGTTCTTC.